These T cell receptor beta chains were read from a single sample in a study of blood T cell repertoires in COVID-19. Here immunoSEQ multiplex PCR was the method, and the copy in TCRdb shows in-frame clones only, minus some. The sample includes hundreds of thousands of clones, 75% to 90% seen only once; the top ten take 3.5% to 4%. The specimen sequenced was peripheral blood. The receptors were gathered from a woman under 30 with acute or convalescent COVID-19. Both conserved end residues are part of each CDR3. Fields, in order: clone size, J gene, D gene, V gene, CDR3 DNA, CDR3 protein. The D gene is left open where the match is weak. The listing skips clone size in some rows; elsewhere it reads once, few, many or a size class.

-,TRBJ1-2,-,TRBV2,TGTGCCAGCAGTGAAGCAGCCACAGATACGTATGGAGGCTACACCTTC,CASSEAATDTYGGYTF
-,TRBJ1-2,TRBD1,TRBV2,TGTGCCAGCAGGCAAGACAGGGGTGACTATGGCTACACCTTC,CASRQDRGDYGYTF
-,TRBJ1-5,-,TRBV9,TGTGCCAGCAGCGCCGACAGCTTTCAGCCCCAGCATTTT,CASSADSFQPQHF
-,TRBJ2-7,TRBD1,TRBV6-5,TGTGCCAGCAGTTCAGGACAGGGGGGGTCCTACGAGCAGTACTTC,CASSSGQGGSYEQYF
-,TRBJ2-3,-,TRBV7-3,TGTGCCAGCAGCTTAATGTCAGGGGGCACAGATACGCAGTATTTT,CASSLMSGGTDTQYF
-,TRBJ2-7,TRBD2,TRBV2,TGTGCCAGCAGTGAATCTAGCGGGGGAGGATACGAGCAGTACTTC,CASSESSGGGYEQYF
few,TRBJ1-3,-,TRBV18,TGTGCCAGCTCACCGGACGGTTCAGGGGGAAACACCATATATTTT,CASSPDGSGGNTIYF
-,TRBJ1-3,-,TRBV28,TGTGCCAGCAGTTTGGTGCGGGGTTCTGGAAACACCATATATTTT,CASSLVRGSGNTIYF
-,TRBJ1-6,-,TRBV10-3,TGTGCCATCAGACCACAGGGAGCTAATTCACCCCTCCACTTT,CAIRPQGANSPLHF
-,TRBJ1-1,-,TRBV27,TGTGCCAGCGAGAGCGGGACTGAAGCTTTCTTT,CASESGTEAFF
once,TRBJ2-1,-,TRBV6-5,TGTGCCAGCAGTTACACGACTAGCTCCTACAATGAGCAGTTCTTC,CASSYTTSSYNEQFF
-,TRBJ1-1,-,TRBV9,TGTGCCAGCAGCGTAGGGACATTGAACACTGAAGCTTTCTTT,CASSVGTLNTEAFF
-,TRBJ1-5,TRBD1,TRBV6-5,TGTGCCAGCAGCGGGACAGGGGGGACAAATCAGCCCCAGCATTTT,CASSGTGGTNQPQHF
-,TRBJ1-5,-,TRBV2,TGTGCCAGCACCGCCACAGACCTCGGTGGGCCCCAGCATTTT,CASTATDLGGPQHF